This is a list of T cell receptor beta chains from one sample in a study of control samples from healthy donors and cancer patients. The repertoire was sequenced with immunoSEQ multiplex PCR; TCRdb's copy has only in-frame clones and lacks some. This sample has under 65,000 clones, with around nine tenths found just once. Sequencing used PBMCs. The receptor set was obtained from a woman aged 45-65 years with colorectal cancer. Both conserved end residues are part of each CDR3. A D gene is named only where the DNA matches it firmly. Only part of the rows carry a size: once, few, many, or a class if the clone is expanded.

J | D | size | V | CDR3 | DNA
TRBJ2-1 | . | . | TRBV19 | CASSFLATYNEQFF | TGTGCCAGTAGTTTTCTAGCGACTTACAATGAGCAGTTCTTC
TRBJ2-1 | TRBD2 | . | TRBV10-3 | CAIGTSGRDEQFF | TGTGCCATCGGGACTAGCGGGAGAGATGAGCAGTTCTTC
TRBJ2-7 | TRBD2 | . | TRBV5-3 | CARILSGELYEQYF | TGTGCCAGAATCCTTAGCGGGGAACTTTACGAGCAGTACTTC
TRBJ2-5 | TRBD2 | . | TRBV30 | CAWSQPGLAAETQYF | TGTGCCTGGAGCCAGCCCGGACTAGCGGCGGAGACCCAGTACTTC
TRBJ1-2 | . | . | TRBV10-3 | CAISESSIGNYGYTF | TGTGCCATCAGTGAGTCGAGTATAGGTAACTATGGCTACACCTTC
TRBJ2-5 | . | . | TRBV9 | CASSVDGETQYF | TGTGCCAGCAGCGTAGACGGGGAGACCCAGTACTTC
TRBJ2-4 | TRBD2 | . | TRBV7-9 | CASSTGGLAKNIQYF | TGTGCCAGCAGCACGGGGGGACTAGCCAAAAACATTCAGTACTTC
TRBJ2-2 | TRBD1 | . | TRBV29-1 | CSARDRVTGELFF | TGCAGCGCACGGGACAGGGTGACCGGGGAGCTGTTTTTT
TRBJ1-1 | TRBD1 | few | TRBV12-5 | CASGKWTGQIPSEAFF | TGTGCTAGTGGCAAATGGACAGGGCAGATTCCATCTGAAGCTTTCTTT
TRBJ1-2 | . | . | TRBV30 | CAWWGFQGGYTF | TGTGCCTGGTGGGGCTTCCAGGGTGGCTACACCTTC
TRBJ2-1 | TRBD2 | . | TRBV10-3 | CAISDSGRAYNEQFF | TGTGCCATCAGTGATAGCGGGAGGGCGTACAATGAGCAGTTCTTC
TRBJ1-2 | . | . | TRBV6-2/TRBV6-3 | CASSYSGVAGYTF | TGTGCCAGCAGTTACTCTGGGGTCGCTGGCTACACCTTC
TRBJ2-7 | TRBD2 | . | TRBV11-2 | CASSLDSGTSYEQYF | TGTGCCAGCAGCTTAGATAGCGGGACCTCCTACGAGCAGTACTTC
TRBJ1-5 | . | . | TRBV19 | CARTSMSPEWVNQPQHF | TGTGCCAGAACTTCCATGTCGCCGGAATGGGTCAATCAGCCCCAGCATTTT
TRBJ1-1 | . | . | TRBV5-1 | CASSLWANTEAFF | TGCGCCAGCAGCTTATGGGCGAACACTGAAGCTTTCTTT
TRBJ2-6 | TRBD2 | . | TRBV7-9 | CASEPRGLAGYSGANVLTF | TGTGCCAGCGAACCCCGGGGACTAGCGGGGTACTCTGGGGCCAACGTCCTGACTTTC
TRBJ2-2 | TRBD2 | . | TRBV5-8 | CASSSPSGEIDTGELFF | TGTGCCAGCAGCTCCCCTAGCGGGGAGATCGACACCGGGGAGCTGTTTTTT
TRBJ1-1 | . | . | TRBV28 | CASKLTAPHTEAFF | TGTGCCAGCAAACTAACAGCACCTCACACTGAAGCTTTCTTT
TRBJ2-5 | . | . | TRBV10-3 | CAISESTEIRYF | TGTGCCATCAGTGAGTCGACAGAAATTCGGTACTTC
TRBJ1-2 | . | few | TRBV19 | CASSGGQAHYGYTF | TGTGCCAGTAGTGGCGGGCAGGCACACTATGGCTACACCTTC
TRBJ1-2 | . | . | TRBV3-1/TRBV3-2 | CASSHQSDSYGYTF | TGTGCCAGCAGCCACCAATCGGACAGCTATGGCTACACCTTC
TRBJ2-7 | . | . | TRBV7-8 | CASSFMPDEQYF | TGTGCCAGCAGCTTTATGCCGGACGAGCAGTACTTC
TRBJ1-6 | . | few | TRBV28 | CASSPRVGNSPLHF | TGTGCCAGCAGCCCCCGGGTGGGGAATTCACCCCTCCACTTT
TRBJ1-5 | . | . | TRBV27 | CANPQWYNQPQHF | TGTGCCAACCCTCAGTGGTACAATCAGCCCCAGCATTTT
TRBJ1-1 | . | few | TRBV30 | CAWSLDQNTEAFF | TGTGCCTGGAGTCTCGACCAAAACACTGAAGCTTTCTTT
TRBJ1-1 | . | . | TRBV12-3/TRBV12-4 | CASSLEVGEAFF | TGTGCCAGCAGTTTAGAGGTTGGCGAAGCTTTCTTT
TRBJ2-3 | TRBD2 | . | TRBV9 | CASSVGTSGPGLAGGMGTDTQYF | TGTGCCAGCAGCGTAGGGACTTCGGGGCCGGGACTAGCGGGAGGCATGGGCACAGATACGCAGTATTTT
TRBJ2-5 | TRBD2 | . | TRBV5-1 | CASSRTGTSGGQETQYF | TGCGCCAGCAGCAGAACCGGGACTAGCGGCGGACAAGAGACCCAGTACTTC
TRBJ1-5 | . | . | TRBV27 | CASSLSAGGNQPQHF | TGTGCCAGCAGTTTATCAGCGGGCGGCAATCAGCCCCAGCATTTT
TRBJ2-1 | . | . | TRBV10-1 | CASSESMGGSYNEQFF | TGCGCCAGCAGTGAGTCAATGGGGGGCTCCTACAATGAGCAGTTCTTC
TRBJ1-2 | TRBD1 | few | TRBV4-2 | CASSQEVRQGFGYTF | TGTGCCAGCAGCCAAGAAGTCAGACAGGGGTTTGGCTACACCTTC
TRBJ2-3 | . | once | TRBV30 | CAWSVSDTQYF | TGTGCCTGGAGTGTATCAGATACGCAGTATTTT
TRBJ2-2 | . | once | TRBV5-1 | CASSLAATGELFF | TGCGCCAGCAGCTTGGCCGCCACCGGGGAGCTGTTTTTT
TRBJ1-6 | TRBD1 | . | TRBV28 | CASSFNRGPPANNSPLHF | TGTGCCAGCAGTTTTAACAGGGGTCCTCCGGCAAATAATTCACCCCTCCACTTT
TRBJ2-7 | TRBD2 | . | TRBV5-1 | CASSLASGSIYEQYF | TGCGCCAGCAGCTTGGCTAGCGGGAGTATTTACGAGCAGTACTTC
TRBJ2-2 | . | . | TRBV9 | CASSPRGERWNTGELFF | TGTGCCAGCAGCCCCCGGGGAGAGAGATGGAACACCGGGGAGCTGTTTTTT
TRBJ2-7 | TRBD1 | . | TRBV7-8 | CASTPDRAKSYEQYF | TGTGCCAGCACCCCTGACAGGGCGAAATCCTACGAGCAGTACTTC
TRBJ2-2 | . | . | TRBV11-2 | CASSPRLGPNTGELFF | TGTGCCAGCAGCCCTCGACTAGGTCCGAACACCGGGGAGCTGTTTTTT